The TCR beta chain under discussion was sequenced for a study of graft-versus-host responses after intestinal transplantation. Study-level points and caveats: The study associated peak circulating GvH clone levels with early post-transplant HvG declines.

Sequencing was performed with immunoSEQ multiplex PCR; in TCRdb, only in-frame clones are kept and a portion is missing. The repertoire has about 93,000 clones, about four fifths of them found once; the top ten carry around 0.8%. V lost 4 bases, J lost 4 bases, and 10 bases stayed unmatched. There are 18 residues in the CDR3. Germline-derived CDR1 and CDR2 are MGHRA and YSYEKL. To note about this clone: Its antigen is still unknown.

The specimen was unstimulated CD4+ T cells sorted from spleen or lymph node cells, collected before intestinal transplant. The origin of this receptor is a human donor who received an intestinal transplant. The chain joins TRBV4-1 to TRBJ2-3, with 14 bases fitting TRBD2. For the CDR3, the DNA is TGCGCCAGCAGCCTTCGGAGACTAGCGGGAGGGATGGCAGATACGCAGTATTTT. It translates to CASSLRRLAGGMADTQYF.